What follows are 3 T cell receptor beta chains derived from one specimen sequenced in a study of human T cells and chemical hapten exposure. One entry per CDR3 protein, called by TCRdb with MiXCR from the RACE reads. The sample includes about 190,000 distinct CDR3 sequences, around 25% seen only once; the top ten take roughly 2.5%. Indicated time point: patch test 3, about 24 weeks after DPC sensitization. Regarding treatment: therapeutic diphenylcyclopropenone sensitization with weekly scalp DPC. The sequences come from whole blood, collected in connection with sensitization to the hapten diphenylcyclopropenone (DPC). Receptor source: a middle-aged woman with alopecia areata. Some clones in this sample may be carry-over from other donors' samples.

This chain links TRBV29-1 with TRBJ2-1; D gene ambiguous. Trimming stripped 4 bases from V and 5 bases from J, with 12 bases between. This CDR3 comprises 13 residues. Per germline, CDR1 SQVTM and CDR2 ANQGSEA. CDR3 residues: CSVVPHDNNEQFF. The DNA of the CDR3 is TGCAGCGTTGTTCCCCACGATAACAATGAGCAGTTCTTC.

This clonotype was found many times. The CDR3 protein is CASRRDSGGANQPQHF. The DNA of the CDR3 is TGTGCCAGCCGAAGGGACAGCGGGGGTGCTAATCAGCCCCAGCATTTT. This chain links TRBV6-2 or TRBV6-3 with TRBJ1-5; TRBD1 matches 7 bases. Germline values: CDR1 MNHEY, CDR2 SVGEGT. CDR3 size: 16 residues. The V and J ends lost 8 bases and 4 bases, in that order; junction bases with no gene match: 14.

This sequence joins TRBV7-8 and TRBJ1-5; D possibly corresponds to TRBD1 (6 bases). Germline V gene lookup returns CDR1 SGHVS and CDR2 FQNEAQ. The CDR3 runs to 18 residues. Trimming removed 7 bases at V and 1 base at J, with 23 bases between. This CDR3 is CASIRGMRGRGSNQPQHF. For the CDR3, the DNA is TGTGCCAGCATCCGCGGGATGCGGGGGCGAGGAAGCAATCAGCCCCAGCATTTT.